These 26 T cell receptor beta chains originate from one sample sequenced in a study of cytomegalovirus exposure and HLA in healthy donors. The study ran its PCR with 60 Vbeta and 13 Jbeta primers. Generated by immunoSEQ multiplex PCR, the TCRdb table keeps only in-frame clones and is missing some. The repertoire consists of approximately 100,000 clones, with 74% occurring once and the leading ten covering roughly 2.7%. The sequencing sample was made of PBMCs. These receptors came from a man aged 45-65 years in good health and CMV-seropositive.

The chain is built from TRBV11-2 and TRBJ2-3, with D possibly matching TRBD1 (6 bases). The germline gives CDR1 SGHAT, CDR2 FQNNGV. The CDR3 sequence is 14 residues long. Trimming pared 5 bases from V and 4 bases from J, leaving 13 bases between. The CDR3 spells CASSPQPGADTQYF. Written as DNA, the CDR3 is TGTGCCAGCAGCCCCCAGCCAGGGGCAGATACGCAGTATTTT.

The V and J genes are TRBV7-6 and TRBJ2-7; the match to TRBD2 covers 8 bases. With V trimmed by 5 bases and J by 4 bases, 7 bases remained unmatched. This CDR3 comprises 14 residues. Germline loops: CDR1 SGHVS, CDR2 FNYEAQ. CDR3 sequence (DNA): TGTGCCAGCAGCCTAAGCGGGGGCGCTTACGAGCAGTACTTC. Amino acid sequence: CASSLSGGAYEQYF. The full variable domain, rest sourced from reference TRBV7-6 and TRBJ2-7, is GAGVSQSPRYKVTKRGQDVALRCDPISGHVSLYWYRQALGQGPEFLTYFNYEAQQDKSGLPNDRFSAERPEGSISTLTIQRTEQRDSAMYRCASSLSGGAYEQYFGPGTRLTVT.

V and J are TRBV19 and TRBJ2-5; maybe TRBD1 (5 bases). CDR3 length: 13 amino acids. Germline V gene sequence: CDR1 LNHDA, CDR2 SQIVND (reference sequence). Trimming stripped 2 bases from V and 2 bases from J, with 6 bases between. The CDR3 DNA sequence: TGTGCCAGTAGTATAAGGGGACAAGAGACCCAGTACTTC. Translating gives CASSIRGQETQYF.

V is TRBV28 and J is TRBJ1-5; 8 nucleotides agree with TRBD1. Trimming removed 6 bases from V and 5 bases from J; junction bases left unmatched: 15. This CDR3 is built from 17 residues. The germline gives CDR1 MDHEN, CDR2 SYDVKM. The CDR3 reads CASRRYRGRGQDQPQHF. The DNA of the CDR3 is TGTGCCAGCAGGAGGTATAGGGGCAGGGGGCAAGATCAGCCCCAGCATTTT.

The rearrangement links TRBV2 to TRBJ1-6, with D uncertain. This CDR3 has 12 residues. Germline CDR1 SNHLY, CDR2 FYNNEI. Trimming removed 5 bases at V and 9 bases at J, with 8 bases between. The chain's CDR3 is CASSPVSSPLHF. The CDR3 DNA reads TGTGCCAGCAGTCCCGTGAGTTCACCCCTCCACTTT.

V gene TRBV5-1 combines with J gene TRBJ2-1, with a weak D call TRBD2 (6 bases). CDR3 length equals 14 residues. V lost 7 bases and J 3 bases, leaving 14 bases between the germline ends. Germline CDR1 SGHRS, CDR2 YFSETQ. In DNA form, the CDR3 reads TGCGCCAGCCACCCCGGGACTTACTACAATGAGCAGTTCTTC. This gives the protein CASHPGTYYNEQFF.

The CDR3 nucleotides read TGTGCCAGCATAGAAAGCGGGACTCTCAAGCAGTACTTC. It yields the protein CASIESGTLKQYF. V and J are TRBV6-1 and TRBJ2-5; 7 positions agree with TRBD2. With V trimmed by 7 bases and J by 11 bases, 13 bases remained unmatched. Per the germline V gene, CDR1 is MNHNS and CDR2 is SASEGT. The CDR3 has 13 amino acids.

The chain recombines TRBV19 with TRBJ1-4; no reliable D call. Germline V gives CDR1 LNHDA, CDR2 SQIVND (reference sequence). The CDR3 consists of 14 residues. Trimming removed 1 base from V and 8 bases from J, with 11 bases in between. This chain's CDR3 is CASSIGGLNEKLFF. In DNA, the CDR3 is TGTGCCAGTAGTATAGGAGGGTTGAACGAAAAACTGTTTTTT.

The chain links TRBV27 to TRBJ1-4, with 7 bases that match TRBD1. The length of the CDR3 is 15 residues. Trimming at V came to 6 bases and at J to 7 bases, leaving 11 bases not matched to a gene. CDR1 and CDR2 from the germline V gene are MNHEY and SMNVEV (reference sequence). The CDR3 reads CASRPQTGSGEKLFF. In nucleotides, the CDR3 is TGTGCCAGCAGGCCTCAGACAGGGAGCGGTGAAAAACTGTTTTTT.

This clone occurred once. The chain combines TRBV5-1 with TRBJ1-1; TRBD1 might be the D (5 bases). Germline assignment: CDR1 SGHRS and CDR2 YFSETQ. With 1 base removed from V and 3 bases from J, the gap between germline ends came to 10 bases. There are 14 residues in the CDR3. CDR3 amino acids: CASSLKTAYTEAFF. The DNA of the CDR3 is TGCGCCAGCAGCTTGAAGACAGCTTACACTGAAGCTTTCTTT.

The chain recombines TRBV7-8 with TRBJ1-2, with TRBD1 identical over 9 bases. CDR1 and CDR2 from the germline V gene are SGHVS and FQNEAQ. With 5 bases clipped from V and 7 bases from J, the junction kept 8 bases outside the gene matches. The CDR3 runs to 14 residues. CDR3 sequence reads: CASSPGQGGVGYTF. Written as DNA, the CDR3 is TGTGCCAGCAGCCCGGGACAGGGAGGAGTTGGCTACACCTTC. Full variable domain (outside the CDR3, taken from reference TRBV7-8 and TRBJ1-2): GAGVSQSPRYKVAKRGQDVALRCDPISGHVSLFWYQQALGQGPEFLTYFQNEAQLDKSGLPSDRFFAERPEGSVSTLKIQRTQQEDSAVYLCASSPGQGGVGYTFGSGTRLTVV.

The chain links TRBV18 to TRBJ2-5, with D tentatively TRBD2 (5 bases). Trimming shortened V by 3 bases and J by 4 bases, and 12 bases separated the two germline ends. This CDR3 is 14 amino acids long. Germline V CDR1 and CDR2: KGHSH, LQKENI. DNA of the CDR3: TGTGCCAGCTCACCTACTCGAGGGAGAGAGACCCAGTACTTC. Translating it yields CASSPTRGRETQYF.

The DNA of the CDR3 is TGTGCCAGCAGCCCGAACTACGGAGATACGCAGTATTTT. Amino acids: CASSPNYGDTQYF. V usage is TRBV14 and J usage is TRBJ2-3; D gene ambiguous. Germline assignment: CDR1 SGHDN and CDR2 FVKESK. V lost 4 bases to trimming and J lost 5 bases, with 10 bases between them. This CDR3 comprises 13 residues.

The CDR3 region has the DNA TGTGCCAGCAGCTTTTCCCGGGGGTCCTCCTACAATGAGCAGTTCTTC. This gives the protein CASSFSRGSSYNEQFF. This rearrangement joins TRBV11-3 to TRBJ2-1; a weak D match, TRBD2 (6 bases). Germline V gene sequence: CDR1 SGHNT, CDR2 YENEEA. V lost 3 bases to trimming and J lost 0 bases, with 12 bases between them. This CDR3 is 16 amino acids long.

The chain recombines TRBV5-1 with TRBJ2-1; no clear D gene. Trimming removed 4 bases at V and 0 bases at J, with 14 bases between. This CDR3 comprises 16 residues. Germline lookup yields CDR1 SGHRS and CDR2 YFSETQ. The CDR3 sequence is CASSPEVSLSYNEQFF. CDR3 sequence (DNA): TGCGCCAGCAGCCCCGAGGTATCGCTCTCCTACAATGAGCAGTTCTTC.

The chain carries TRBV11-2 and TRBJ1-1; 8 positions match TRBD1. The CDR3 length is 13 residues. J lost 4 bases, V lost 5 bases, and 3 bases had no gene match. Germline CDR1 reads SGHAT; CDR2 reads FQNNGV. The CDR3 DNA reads TGTGCCAGCAGCCGGACAGGGTCCACTGAAGCTTTCTTT. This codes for CASSRTGSTEAFF.

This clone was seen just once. CDR3 sequence (DNA): TGTGCCAGCAGTTTATTTGGTGGACAGGGTAGGGAGAACACCGGGGAGCTGTTTTTT. Its protein product is CASSLFGGQGRENTGELFF. This chain joins TRBV27 and TRBJ2-2, with 8 nucleotides matching TRBD1. Germline CDR1 reads MNHEY; CDR2 reads SMNVEV (reference sequence). The V segment lost 1 base and the J segment 1 base; nucleotides outside the gene matches: 11. This CDR3 comprises 19 residues.

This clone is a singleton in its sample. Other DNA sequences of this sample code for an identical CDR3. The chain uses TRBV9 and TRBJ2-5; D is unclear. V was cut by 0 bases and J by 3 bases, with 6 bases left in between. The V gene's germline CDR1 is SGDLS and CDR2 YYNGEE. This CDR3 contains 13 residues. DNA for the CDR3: TGTGCCAGCAGCGTAGGAACAGAAGAGACCCAGTACTTC. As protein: CASSVGTEETQYF. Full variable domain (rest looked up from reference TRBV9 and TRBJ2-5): DSGVTQTPKHLITATGQRVTLRCSPRSGDLSVYWYQQSLDQGLQFLIQYYNGEERAKGNILERFSAQQFPDLHSELNLSSLELGDSALYFCASSVGTEETQYFGPGTRLLVL.

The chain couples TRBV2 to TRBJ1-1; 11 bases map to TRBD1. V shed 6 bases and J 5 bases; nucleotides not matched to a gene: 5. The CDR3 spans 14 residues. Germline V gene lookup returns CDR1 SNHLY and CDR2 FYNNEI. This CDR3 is CASRPGTGGTEAFF. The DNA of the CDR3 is TGTGCCAGCAGGCCTGGGACAGGGGGAACTGAAGCTTTCTTT.

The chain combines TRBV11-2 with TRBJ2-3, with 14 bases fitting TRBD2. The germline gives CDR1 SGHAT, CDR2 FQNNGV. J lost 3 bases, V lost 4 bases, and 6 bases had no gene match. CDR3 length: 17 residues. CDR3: CASSSGLAGGRTDTQYF. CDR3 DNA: TGTGCCAGCAGCTCCGGACTAGCGGGAGGAAGGACAGATACGCAGTATTTT. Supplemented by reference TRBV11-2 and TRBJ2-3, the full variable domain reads EAGVAQSPRYKIIEKRQSVAFWCNPISGHATLYWYQQILGQGPKLLIQFQNNGVVDDSQLPKDRFSAERLKGVDSTLKIQPAKLEDSAVYLCASSSGLAGGRTDTQYFGPGTRLTVL.

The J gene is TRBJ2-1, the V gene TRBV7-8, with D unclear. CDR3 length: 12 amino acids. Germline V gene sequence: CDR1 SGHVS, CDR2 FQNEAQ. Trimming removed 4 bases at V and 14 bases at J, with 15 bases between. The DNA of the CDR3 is TGTGCCAGCAGCTCCCGACTGGGTGGCGAGTTCTTC. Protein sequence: CASSSRLGGEFF.

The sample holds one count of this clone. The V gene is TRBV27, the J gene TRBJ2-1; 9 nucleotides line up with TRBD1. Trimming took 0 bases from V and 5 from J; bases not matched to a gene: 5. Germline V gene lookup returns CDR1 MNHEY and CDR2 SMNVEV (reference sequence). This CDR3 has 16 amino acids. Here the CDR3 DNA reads TGTGCCAGCAGTTTATCCGGGACAGGGTACCACAATGAGCAGTTCTTC. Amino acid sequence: CASSLSGTGYHNEQFF.

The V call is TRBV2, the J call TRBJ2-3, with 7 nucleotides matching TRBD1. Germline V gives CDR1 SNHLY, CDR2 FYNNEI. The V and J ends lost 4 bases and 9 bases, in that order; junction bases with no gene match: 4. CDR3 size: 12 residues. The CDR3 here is CASSGQGWTQYF. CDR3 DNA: TGTGCCAGCAGTGGACAGGGATGGACGCAGTATTTT.

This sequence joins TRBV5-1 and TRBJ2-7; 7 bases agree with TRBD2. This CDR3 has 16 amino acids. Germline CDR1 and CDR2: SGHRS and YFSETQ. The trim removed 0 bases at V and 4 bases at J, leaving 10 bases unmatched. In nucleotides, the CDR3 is TGCGCCAGCAGCTTGGGGGCTCGGAGCGGGGTATACGAGCAGTACTTC. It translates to CASSLGARSGVYEQYF.

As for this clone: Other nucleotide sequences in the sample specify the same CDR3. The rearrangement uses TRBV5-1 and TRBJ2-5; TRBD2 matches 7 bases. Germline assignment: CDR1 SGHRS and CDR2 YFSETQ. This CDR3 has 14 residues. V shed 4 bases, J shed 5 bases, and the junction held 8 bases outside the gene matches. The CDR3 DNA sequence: TGCGCCAGCAGCCTGGTGCAGGGAGGGGAGACCCAGTACTTC. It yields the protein CASSLVQGGETQYF.

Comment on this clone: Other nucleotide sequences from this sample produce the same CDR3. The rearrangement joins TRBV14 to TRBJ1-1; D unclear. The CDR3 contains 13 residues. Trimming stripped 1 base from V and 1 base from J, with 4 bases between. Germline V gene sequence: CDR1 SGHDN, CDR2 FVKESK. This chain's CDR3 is CASSQVRNTEAFF. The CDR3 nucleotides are TGTGCCAGCAGCCAAGTGCGGAACACTGAAGCTTTCTTT. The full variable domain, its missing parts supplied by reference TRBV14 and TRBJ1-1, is EAGVTQFPSHSVIEKGQTVTLRCDPISGHDNLYWYRRVMGKEIKFLLHFVKESKQDESGMPNNRFLAERTGGTYSTLKVQPAELEDSGVYFCASSQVRNTEAFFGQGTRLTVV.